This T cell receptor (beta chain) stems from a study of T cell repertoires in aging, cancer and after chemotherapy. Study overall: Donor ages fell into six groups from 30 or younger up to 70 or older. The full dataset contained several million TCR reads.

CDR1 DFQATT and CDR2 SNEGSKA come from the germline V gene (reference sequence). This CDR3 has 14 residues. J gave up 4 bases and V 2 bases, and 5 bases lay outside the gene matches. Remarks on this clonotype: What it binds is not known.

Peripheral blood genomic DNA, not sorted cells or RNA, was the template. TRB rearrangements spanning V, D and J were amplified using mixed TRB-A/B primers. MiXCR, applied by TCRdb to the multiplex PCR reads, yields one record per CDR3 protein. The sample shows around 1,800 distinct CDR3 sequences, roughly a third of them seen only once. Notes on the study in general: Age-matched healthy donors had significantly more diverse, less clonal blood TCR repertoires than untreated cancer patients.

Sample: blood. The chain joins TRBV20-1 to TRBJ1-5; 7 bases are shared with TRBD1. The sequence was obtained from a human donor with a solid tumor. The chain's CDR3 is CSARKGQFNQPQHF. For the CDR3, the DNA is TGCAGTGCTAGAAAGGGACAGTTTAATCAGCCCCAGCATTTT.